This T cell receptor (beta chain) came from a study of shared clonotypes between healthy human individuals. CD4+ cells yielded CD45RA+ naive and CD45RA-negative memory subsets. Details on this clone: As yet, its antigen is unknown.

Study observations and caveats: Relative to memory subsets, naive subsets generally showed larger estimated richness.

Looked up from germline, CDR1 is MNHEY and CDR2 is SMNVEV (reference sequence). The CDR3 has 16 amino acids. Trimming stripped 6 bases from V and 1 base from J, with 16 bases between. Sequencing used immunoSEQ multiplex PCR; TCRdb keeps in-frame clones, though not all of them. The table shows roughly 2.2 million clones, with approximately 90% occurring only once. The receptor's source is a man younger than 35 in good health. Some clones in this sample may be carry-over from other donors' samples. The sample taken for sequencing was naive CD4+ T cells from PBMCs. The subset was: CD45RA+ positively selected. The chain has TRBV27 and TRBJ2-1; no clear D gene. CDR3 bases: TGTGCCAGCAGCTCCCTCCCTTTAGGGTCCTACAATGAGCAGTTCTTC. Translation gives CASSSLPLGSYNEQFF.